This T cell receptor beta chain was identified in a study of T-cell reconstitution after alpha-beta-depleted transplantation in children. There are 15 residues in the CDR3. CDR1 is MNHEY and CDR2 is SMNVEV in the germline V gene (reference sequence). V lost 6 bases, J lost 0 bases, and 14 bases lay in between. Whole-study findings and limits: It was newly produced T cells that mostly accounted for T-cell counts and diversity one year after transplant. Alpha-beta T cells present about two months after transplant were reported to originate from several hundred expanded graft clones.

This clonotype came up many times. Its target is not known. The library targeted TCRbeta and was prepared with unique molecular identifiers. TCRdb fed the PCR reads into MiXCR, producing one record per CDR3 protein. Here the sample spans some 840,000 distinct CDR3 sequences, less than 20% being singletons. The source material was PBMCs, mostly from graft donor cells, sampled 360 days after TCRalphabeta/CD19-depleted stem cell transplant. The source is a male patient aged 10-17 years who had a stem cell transplant for acute lymphoblastic leukemia, so the T cells may come from the graft donor. V is TRBV27 and J is TRBJ2-5; D tentatively fits TRBD1 or TRBD2 (6 bases each). The CDR3 DNA follows: TGTGCCAGCAGGCTATCGGGGGCCTACCAAGAGACCCAGTACTTC. This sequence encodes CASRLSGAYQETQYF.